The 21 T cell receptor beta chains below come from one sample, sequenced in a study of T-cell memory formation after mild COVID-19. TCRdb recomputed calls from the 5' RACE reads with MiXCR, one row per CDR3 protein. The top ten hold about 8.2% of the sample, which has 450,000 to 650,000 distinct CDR3 sequences, 20% to 25% seen once. The material sequenced was PBMCs or a T cell subset sorted from them (not recorded which). Every receptor here comes from an adult woman who had mild COVID-19 (a few samples of this study predate the infection). Cell type and time point are not known.

This clonotype was found a few times. V usage is TRBV28 and J usage is TRBJ1-1; D is undetermined. The CDR3 has 13 residues. The V and J ends lost 3 bases and 7 bases respectively, with 12 bases between them. Germline assignment: CDR1 MDHEN and CDR2 SYDVKM. The CDR3 here is CASSLVDGVEAFF. As DNA, the CDR3 is TGTGCCAGCAGTTTGGTGGATGGGGTTGAAGCTTTCTTT.

This clonotype has more than one count but fewer than ten. This chain links TRBV5-1 with TRBJ2-2; no firm D call. CDR3 size: 14 residues. The V end was cut by 1 base, the J end by 3 bases, with 7 bases between. Germline-derived CDR1 and CDR2 are SGHRS and YFSETQ. The CDR3 bases are TGCGCCAGCAGCTTGCGACTGGACACCGGGGAGCTGTTTTTT. This translates into CASSLRLDTGELFF.

This clonotype was counted at least ten times. This chain links TRBV10-3 with TRBJ1-1, with TRBD1 identical over 11 bases. J was trimmed by 0 bases and V by 6 bases; bases with no gene match: 3. The CDR3 is 15 residues long. The germline CDR1 and CDR2 sequences are ENHRY and SYGVKD. CDR3 sequence reads: CAIRPGQGVNTEAFF. CDR3 DNA: TGTGCCATCAGACCGGGACAGGGGGTGAACACTGAAGCTTTCTTT.

This clonotype was observed a handful of times. In nucleotides, the CDR3 is TGTGCCAGCAGCTTAGCCCCCTTTCCCGGCGGGGGCCCCAATGAGCAGTTCTTC. It specifies CASSLAPFPGGGPNEQFF. The chain is built from TRBV7-8 and TRBJ2-1; tentatively, D is TRBD2 (7 bases). V lost 0 bases, J lost 6 bases, and 21 bases lay in between. The CDR3 covers 18 residues. Germline CDR1 SGHVS, CDR2 FQNEAQ.

This chain joins TRBV4-3 and TRBJ2-5; 8 bases are a match to TRBD2. CDR1 is LGHNA and CDR2 is YSLEER in the germline V gene. The CDR3 extends over 17 amino acids. The V and J ends lost 1 base and 5 bases, in that order; junction bases with no gene match: 12. The CDR3, as DNA: TGCGCCAGCAGCCAAGTGGGGGTTGGTAGCGGGATGGAGACCCAGTACTTC. Translating gives CASSQVGVGSGMETQYF.

The chain carries TRBV3-1 and TRBJ1-1; a weak D match, TRBD1 (5 bases). Germline CDR1 reads LGHDT; CDR2 reads YNNKEL (reference sequence). The CDR3 loop spans 14 amino acids. The V end was cut by 4 bases, the J end by 7 bases, with 16 bases between. The CDR3 nucleotides read TGTGCCAGCAGCCGGAATGGGGTGGGGGGTGAAGCTTTCTTT. Translation: CASSRNGVGGEAFF.

This clonotype came up a few times. V is TRBV7-9 and J is TRBJ1-1; D gene uncertain. Trimming left V 1 base short and J 6 bases short, with 9 bases between. Germline values: CDR1 SEHNR, CDR2 FQNEAQ (reference sequence). This CDR3 region has 13 residues. The CDR3 DNA reads TGTGCCAGCAGCTTAGACGACCAACCTGAAGCTTTCTTT. It encodes CASSLDDQPEAFF.

The rearrangement links TRBV7-6 to TRBJ2-1; 7 bases fit TRBD2. Germline V CDR1 and CDR2: SGHVS, FNYEAQ. V was pared by 5 bases and J by 0 bases, with 7 bases of the junction left unmatched. The length of the CDR3 is 16 residues. CDR3 nucleotides: TGTGCCAGCAGCCTACTAGCGTTGAGCTCCTACAATGAGCAGTTCTTC. It is translated as CASSLLALSSYNEQFF.

Only a few counts were recorded for this clonotype. J is TRBJ2-2 and V is TRBV20-1, with D perhaps TRBD1 (5 bases). The germline V gene has CDR1 DFQATT and CDR2 SNEGSKA (reference sequence). V lost 0 bases and J 5 bases, leaving 10 bases between the germline ends. CDR3 length equals 14 residues. CDR3 region: CSAREGRETGELFF. As DNA, the CDR3 is TGCAGTGCTAGAGAGGGCAGGGAAACCGGGGAGCTGTTTTTT.

This clonotype was detected only a few times. The J gene is TRBJ1-4, the V gene TRBV20-1; the match to TRBD1 covers 9 bases. CDR1 and CDR2 (germline): DFQATT, SNEGSKA (reference sequence). V lost 2 bases and J lost 8; bases outside the gene matches: 9. The CDR3 consists of 15 residues. The CDR3, as DNA: TGCAGTGCTAGACAGCCCGGACAGGGGCCAGAAAAACTGTTTTTT. As protein: CSARQPGQGPEKLFF.

This chain uses TRBV4-2 with TRBJ2-5, with 8 bases identical to TRBD1. The germline gives CDR1 LGHNA, CDR2 YNFKEQ. The V and J ends lost 0 bases and 4 bases, in that order; junction bases with no gene match: 4. This CDR3 has 15 residues. CDR3 loop: CASSQEDRDRETQYF. CDR3 DNA sequence: TGTGCCAGCAGCCAAGAGGACAGGGATCGAGAGACCCAGTACTTC.

The gene calls are TRBV7-3 and TRBJ2-5, with D perhaps given as TRBD1 or TRBD2 (5 bases each). Between the trimmed V and J ends, which lost 4 bases and 5 bases, there was a span of 14 bases. This CDR3 is built from 14 residues. Germline loops: CDR1 SGHTA, CDR2 FQGTGA. The CDR3 is CASSSGLGHETQYF. The DNA for the CDR3 is TGTGCCAGCAGCTCAGGACTGGGGCACGAGACCCAGTACTTC.

The rearrangement joins TRBV7-9 to TRBJ2-5; the D call may be TRBD1 or TRBD2 (6 bases each). V lost 5 bases, J lost 6 bases, and 13 bases lay in between. This CDR3 is 13 amino acids long. Germline V gene sequence: CDR1 SEHNR, CDR2 FQNEAQ (reference sequence). CDR3 residues: CASSNGGLKTQYF. CDR3 nucleotide sequence: TGTGCCAGCAGCAATGGGGGGCTGAAGACCCAGTACTTC. The complete variable domain, with remaining parts taken from reference TRBV7-9 and TRBJ2-5, reads DTGVSQNPRHKITKRGQNVTFRCDPISEHNRLYWYRQTLGQGPEFLTYFQNEAQLEKSRLLSDRFSAERPKGSFSTLEIQRTEQGDSAMYLCASSNGGLKTQYFGPGTRLLVL.

This CDR3 is CASSLGLADLLQQFF. Here the CDR3 DNA reads TGTGCCAGCAGCTTGGGACTAGCGGACTTATTACAGCAGTTCTTC. The genes are TRBV5-5 and TRBJ2-1, with TRBD2 matching 9 bases. The ends lost 0 bases at V and 11 bases at J; junction bases unmatched: 9. The germline V gene encodes CDR1 SGHKS and CDR2 YYEKEE (reference sequence). The CDR3 is 15 residues long.

The chain uses TRBV6-2 or TRBV6-3 and TRBJ2-7; D is uncertain. Trimming left V 5 bases short and J 2 bases short, with 13 bases between. Germline CDR1 MNHEY, CDR2 SVGEGT. The length of the CDR3 is 14 residues. CDR3 coding DNA: TGTGCCAGCAGTCGACCGTTTACTACCTACGAGCAGTACTTC. Amino acid sequence: CASSRPFTTYEQYF.

V is TRBV24-1 and J is TRBJ2-2; D is unresolved. Trimming shortened V by 3 bases and J by 5 bases, and 15 bases separated the two germline ends. Germline CDR1 KGHDR, CDR2 SFDVKD. The CDR3 has 16 amino acids. The CDR3: CATSDPGRVGTGELFF. The CDR3 DNA reads TGTGCCACCAGTGATCCCGGACGAGTAGGGACCGGGGAGCTGTTTTTT.

This clonotype was recorded a few times. The chain recombines TRBV12-3 or TRBV12-4 with TRBJ2-5; 8 positions agree with TRBD1. The J segment lost 5 bases and the V segment lost 3 bases, leaving 8 bases of the junction unmatched. CDR3 length equals 15 residues. CDR3: CASSLEQGESETQYF. The CDR3 DNA reads TGTGCCAGCAGTTTGGAACAGGGGGAGTCTGAGACCCAGTACTTC.

This clonotype was seen more than once but under ten times. The CDR3 DNA is TGCGCCAGCAGTCCGAGGTTCACCTACGAGCAGTACTTC. It encodes CASSPRFTYEQYF. The chain is built from TRBV23-1 and TRBJ2-7, with D unresolved. TRBV23-1 is filed as an ORF, its function uncertain. CDR3 size: 13 residues. The V and J ends lost 4 bases and 2 bases respectively, with 9 bases between them.

This clonotype was detected a few times. J is TRBJ2-1 and V is TRBV15; tentative D call: TRBD1 (5 bases). Trimming left V 0 bases short and J 4 bases short, with 10 bases between. Germline-derived CDR1 and CDR2 are LNHNV and YYDKDF (reference sequence). CDR3 length: 15 residues. CDR3 residues: CATSREDQGYNEQFF. In DNA form, the CDR3 reads TGTGCCACCAGCAGAGAAGATCAGGGATACAATGAGCAGTTCTTC. The whole variable domain, remainder taken from reference TRBV15 and TRBJ2-1, is DAMVIQNPRYQVTQFGKPVTLSCSQTLNHNVMYWYQQKSSQAPKLLFHYYDKDFNNEADTPDNFQSRRPNTSFCFLDIRSPGLGDTAMYLCATSREDQGYNEQFFGPGTRLTVL.

V usage is TRBV13 and J usage is TRBJ2-1, with D perhaps given as TRBD1 or TRBD2 (5 bases each). CDR3 length: 14 amino acids. Trimming pared 4 bases from V and 3 bases from J, leaving 10 bases between. Germline CDR1 is PRHDT and CDR2 is FYEKMQ (reference sequence). In nucleotides, the CDR3 is TGTGCCAGCAGCTACCGGGACCGCTACAATGAGCAGTTCTTC. This encodes CASSYRDRYNEQFF.

In DNA, the CDR3 is TGTGCCTGGAGTAGTCAGGACCCTTCCTACGAGCAGTACTTC. It codes for CAWSSQDPSYEQYF. The chain employs TRBV30 and TRBJ2-7; D is ambiguous. CDR3 length: 14 residues. Germline V CDR1 and CDR2: GTSNPN, SVGIG (reference sequence). Trimming stripped 2 bases from V and 1 base from J, with 12 bases between.